What follows are 8 T cell receptor beta chains derived from one specimen sequenced in a study of TIL therapy for anti-PD-1-resistant metastatic lung cancer. Time point indicated: pre-treatment sample, taken before nivolumab and TIL therapy. The libraries were made with immunoSEQ v3. Method: immunoSEQ multiplex PCR; TCRdb's copy keeps in-frame clones and lacks some. Among under 65,000 clones listed, 75% to 90% were seen once. The specimen was blood, collected at baseline. The origin of the receptors is a person aged 25 to 85 with non-small cell lung cancer.

The chain is built from TRBV7-3 and TRBJ2-3; unclear D gene. Looked up from germline, CDR1 is SGHTA and CDR2 is FQGTGA. CDR3 length: 12 amino acids. Trimming shortened V by 5 bases and J by 2 bases, and 5 bases separated the two germline ends. CDR3 region: CASSPNTDTQYF. In DNA form, the CDR3 reads TGTGCCAGCAGCCCCAACACAGATACGCAGTATTTT.

This clone was detected a few times. This chain links TRBV6-4 with TRBJ1-2; D remains unclear. The CDR3 totals 14 residues. V shed 4 bases and J shed 4 bases, with 13 bases lying between them. Germline V CDR1 and CDR2: MRHNA, SNTAGT. Written as DNA, the CDR3 is TGTGCCAGCAGTGCGGGGTTCGGTAGCTATGGCTACACCTTC. As protein: CASSAGFGSYGYTF.

This chain joins TRBV9 and TRBJ2-6, with TRBD1 as a possible D gene (6 bases). CDR3 length: 19 residues. V was shortened by 4 bases and J by 0 bases, with 20 bases between the two germline ends. Germline V lookup: CDR1 SGDLS, CDR2 YYNGEE. CDR3 loop: CASSLTSGKGGSGANVLTF. CDR3 in DNA: TGTGCCAGCAGCCTCACATCGGGAAAAGGGGGCTCTGGGGCCAACGTCCTGACTTTC.

This chain uses TRBV24-1 with TRBJ1-2, with no clear D. This CDR3 spans 13 amino acids. Germline values: CDR1 KGHDR, CDR2 SFDVKD. The V end lost 3 bases, the J end lost 8 bases, and 12 bases lay between the germline ends. In nucleotides, the CDR3 is TGTGCCACCAGTGATCCCGGCGCGAGAGGCTACACCTTC. Its translation is CATSDPGARGYTF.

This clone was observed a single time. This chain connects TRBV5-1 to TRBJ1-4; D gene unclear. Germline CDR1 SGHRS, CDR2 YFSETQ. The CDR3 contains 16 residues. The ends were cut back, 4 bases at V and 0 bases at J, with 13 bases in the middle. The CDR3 region has the DNA TGCGCCAGCAGCCTCCGTTTTGGTTCAACTAATGAAAAACTGTTTTTT. Its translation: CASSLRFGSTNEKLFF.

The chain recombines TRBV9 with TRBJ2-1; D remains unclear. CDR1 is SGDLS and CDR2 is YYNGEE in the germline V gene. This CDR3 has 16 amino acids. V lost 5 bases and J lost 0, with 15 bases in between. CDR3 protein: CASRFVTQTSYNEQFF. The CDR3 nucleotides are TGTGCCAGCAGATTCGTTACTCAGACCTCCTACAATGAGCAGTTCTTC.

The rearrangement uses TRBV28 and TRBJ1-2; the D is unclear. CDR3 length: 14 residues. Germline V lookup: CDR1 MDHEN, CDR2 SYDVKM. The V and J ends lost 3 bases and 3 bases respectively, with 11 bases between them. CDR3 sequence reads: CASSLSGADYGYTF. DNA of the CDR3: TGTGCCAGCAGTTTGTCAGGAGCGGACTATGGCTACACCTTC.

The chain joins TRBV7-8 to TRBJ2-3; D perhaps matches TRBD1 (5 bases). CDR1 and CDR2 (germline): SGHVS, FQNEAQ. The germline V and J ends were trimmed by 7 bases and 4 bases, with 21 bases remaining between them. This CDR3 is 16 amino acids long. CDR3 in amino acids: CASTDGPSVGADTQYF. CDR3 DNA sequence: TGTGCCAGCACCGACGGGCCGAGTGTAGGGGCAGATACGCAGTATTTT.